The 25 T cell receptor beta chains presented below share a single source sample, sequenced in a study of cytomegalovirus exposure and HLA in healthy donors. The primer mix had 60 Vbeta and 13 Jbeta primers. Assay: immunoSEQ multiplex PCR; the TCRdb copy retains only in-frame clones and omits some. This table lists approximately 100,000 clones. Specimen: PBMCs. The source is a man aged 45-65 years in good health and CMV-seronegative.

This chain joins TRBV11-2 and TRBJ2-1, with 9 bases identical to TRBD2. Trimming took 5 bases from V and 4 from J; bases not matched to a gene: 9. Germline CDR1 and CDR2: SGHAT and FQNNGV. This CDR3 is built from 16 residues. CDR3 in amino acids: CASSISGLADYNEQFF. In DNA, the CDR3 is TGTGCCAGCAGCATTTCGGGACTAGCAGATTACAATGAGCAGTTCTTC. Complete variable domain (other parts from reference TRBV11-2 and TRBJ2-1): EAGVAQSPRYKIIEKRQSVAFWCNPISGHATLYWYQQILGQGPKLLIQFQNNGVVDDSQLPKDRFSAERLKGVDSTLKIQPAKLEDSAVYLCASSISGLADYNEQFFGPGTRLTVL.

This chain links TRBV6-5 with TRBJ1-2; a possible D gene is TRBD1 (5 bases). The CDR3 consists of 14 residues. The ends were cut back, 6 bases at V and 6 bases at J, with 17 bases in the middle. Germline V gives CDR1 MNHEY, CDR2 SVGAGI. The CDR3 protein is CASREWGGANGYTF. The DNA of the CDR3 is TGTGCCAGCAGGGAGTGGGGCGGGGCCAATGGCTACACCTTC.

V and J are TRBV7-2 and TRBJ1-2; D call uncertain. This CDR3 is 13 amino acids long. The V and J ends lost 1 base and 5 bases respectively, with 8 bases between them. Germline V CDR1 and CDR2: SGHTA, FQGNSA. The CDR3 here is CASSLEVQYGYTF. The CDR3 DNA is TGTGCCAGCAGCTTAGAGGTACAGTATGGCTACACCTTC.

J is TRBJ2-7 and V is TRBV6-5; possibly TRBD1 for D (5 bases). V was cut by 0 bases and J by 3 bases, with 15 bases left in between. CDR3 size: 16 residues. CDR1 and CDR2 (germline): MNHEY, SVGAGI. CDR3 DNA: TGTGCCAGCAGTTACTCAGGCAGGGTCCTCGGCTACGAGCAGTACTTC. This encodes CASSYSGRVLGYEQYF.

The V gene is TRBV6-6, the J gene TRBJ1-5; TRBD1 aligns across 7 bases. The CDR3 sequence is 14 residues long. V lost 5 bases to trimming and J lost 0 bases; unmatched junction nucleotides: 1. CDR1 and CDR2 (germline): MNHNY, SVGAGI (reference sequence). CDR3 protein: CASSRDSSNQPQHF. The CDR3, as DNA: TGTGCCAGCAGTAGGGACAGTAGCAATCAGCCCCAGCATTTT.

J is TRBJ2-7 and V is TRBV16, with 8 bases aligning to TRBD1. The CDR3 is 17 amino acids. With 4 bases clipped from V and 0 bases from J, the junction kept 11 bases outside the gene matches. Germline CDR1 KGHSY, CDR2 FQNENV. CDR3: CASSLSRTGSYSYEQYF. CDR3 coding DNA: TGTGCCAGCAGCCTATCAAGGACAGGGTCCTACTCCTACGAGCAGTACTTC.

The chain joins TRBV9 to TRBJ2-2; the match to TRBD2 covers 9 bases. This CDR3 is 16 amino acids long. V lost 3 bases to trimming and J lost 2 bases; unmatched junction nucleotides: 5. Germline-derived CDR1 and CDR2 are SGDLS and YYNGEE. Written as DNA, the CDR3 is TGTGCCAGCAGCGGAGGAGCGGGGGGTAACACCGGGGAGCTGTTTTTT. It encodes CASSGGAGGNTGELFF.

The chain carries TRBV27 and TRBJ2-7; D is unclear. CDR1 and CDR2 from the germline V gene are MNHEY and SMNVEV (reference sequence). Trimming pared 2 bases from V and 2 bases from J, leaving 13 bases between. The CDR3 is 15 amino acids. CDR3: CASSLRGSYTYEQYF. The CDR3 DNA is TGTGCCAGCAGTTTACGAGGCAGCTATACCTACGAGCAGTACTTC.

V usage is TRBV7-9 and J usage is TRBJ1-3, with D tentatively TRBD1 (6 bases). Germline CDR1 reads SEHNR; CDR2 reads FQNEAQ (reference sequence). V lost 5 bases and J 0 bases, leaving 14 bases between the germline ends. There are 16 residues in the CDR3. The DNA for the CDR3 is TGTGCCAGCAGCGTTGTAACAGGGATCTCTGGAAACACCATATATTTT. Residues: CASSVVTGISGNTIYF.

CDR3 sequence reads: CASSLVDRGGYTF. Written as DNA, the CDR3 is TGTGCCAGCAGCTTGGTTGACAGGGGTGGCTACACCTTC. V is TRBV5-4 and J is TRBJ1-2; 8 nucleotides align to TRBD1. The CDR3 totals 13 residues. CDR1 and CDR2 from the germline V gene are SGHNT and YYREEE (reference sequence). Germline trimming cut 0 bases from V and 7 bases from J; bases unmatched to any gene: 2.

This chain joins TRBV5-6 and TRBJ2-7, with 9 nucleotides matching TRBD1. The CDR3 is 14 amino acids. Trimming at V came to 5 bases and at J to 5 bases, leaving 8 bases not matched to a gene. Germline lookup yields CDR1 SGHDT and CDR2 YYEEEE. The CDR3 is CASRTGTGFDEQYF. Written as DNA, the CDR3 is TGTGCCAGCAGAACCGGGACAGGGTTCGACGAGCAGTACTTC.

The CDR3 sequence is CATSGQGGYEQYF. The CDR3 DNA follows: TGTGCCACGTCGGGACAGGGTGGCTACGAGCAGTACTTC. The J gene is TRBJ2-7, the V gene TRBV19; TRBD1 aligns across 9 bases. CDR3 length equals 13 residues. Germline CDR1 and CDR2: LNHDA and SQIVND (reference sequence). Trimming took 10 bases from V and 3 from J; bases not matched to a gene: 7. The full variable domain, completed using reference TRBV19 and TRBJ2-7, is DGGITQSPKYLFRKEGQNVTLSCEQNLNHDAMYWYRQDPGQGLRLIYYSQIVNDFQKGDIAEGYSVSREKKESFPLTVTSAQKNPTAFYLCATSGQGGYEQYFGPGTRLTVT.

V gene TRBV7-6 combines with J gene TRBJ2-5; 14 bases line up with TRBD2. V lost 3 bases to trimming and J lost 2 bases; unmatched junction nucleotides: 2. The germline V gene encodes CDR1 SGHVS and CDR2 FNYEAQ. This CDR3 is 16 amino acids long. The CDR3 DNA reads TGTGCCAGCAGCTTTGGACTAGCGGGGGGACAAGAGACCCAGTACTTC. The encoded protein is CASSFGLAGGQETQYF.

V gene TRBV9 combines with J gene TRBJ2-7, with a tentative D call TRBD2 (6 bases). CDR3 size: 14 residues. The V end lost 2 bases, the J end lost 2 bases, and 11 bases lay between the germline ends. Germline CDR1 and CDR2: SGDLS and YYNGEE. As DNA, the CDR3 is TGTGCCAGCAGCGTCGGGGGACTTCCCTACGAGCAGTACTTC. This sequence encodes CASSVGGLPYEQYF.

The CDR3 region is CASSLVTGVYNEQFF. Here the CDR3 DNA reads TGTGCCAGCTCACTCGTGACAGGGGTTTACAATGAGCAGTTCTTC. V is TRBV18 and J is TRBJ2-1; 8 bases agree with TRBD1. Germline CDR1 is KGHSH and CDR2 is LQKENI. Trimming removed 4 bases from V and 4 bases from J; junction bases left unmatched: 6. This CDR3 is 15 amino acids long.

V is TRBV5-1 and J is TRBJ1-4; 8 bases are a match to TRBD1. The ends lost 5 bases at V and 7 bases at J; junction bases unmatched: 7. The CDR3 contains 14 residues. Germline CDR1 SGHRS, CDR2 YFSETQ. The CDR3 reads CASRGGQGAEKLFF. The CDR3 DNA reads as TGCGCCAGCAGAGGGGGGCAGGGGGCTGAAAAACTGTTTTTT.

The chain recombines TRBV10-3 with TRBJ1-6; tentative D call: TRBD1 (6 bases). The CDR3 sequence is 16 residues long. Germline V gene sequence: CDR1 ENHRY, CDR2 SYGVKD. V was trimmed by 3 bases and J by 8 bases, leaving 17 bases between them. DNA for the CDR3: TGTGCCATCAGTGATTCGGGCAGGGGTTTTGATTCACCCCTCCACTTT. It translates to CAISDSGRGFDSPLHF.

The chain carries TRBV30 and TRBJ1-2; 9 positions match TRBD1. In germline, CDR1 is GTSNPN, CDR2 SVGIG (reference sequence). This CDR3 comprises 15 residues. Trimming at V came to 3 bases and at J to 5 bases, leaving 10 bases not matched to a gene. In DNA form, the CDR3 reads TGTGCCTGGAGCCCCGGGACAGGGTTTATTTATGGCTACACCTTC. It yields the protein CAWSPGTGFIYGYTF. Combining the CDR3 with reference TRBV30 and TRBJ1-2 gives the whole variable domain SQTIHQWPATLVQPVGSPLSLECTVEGTSNPNLYWYRQAAGRGLQLLFYSVGIGQISSEVPQNLSASRPQDRQFILSSKKLLLSDSGFYLCAWSPGTGFIYGYTFGSGTRLTVV.

This rearrangement joins TRBV7-2 to TRBJ1-1; 12 bases agree with TRBD1. The CDR3 sequence is 15 residues long. V shed 5 bases, J shed 6 bases, and the junction held 7 bases outside the gene matches. CDR1 is SGHTA, CDR2 FQGNSA, per germline. In DNA form, the CDR3 reads TGTGCCAGCAGCCTGTTGGGACAGGGGGCCTCTGAAGCTTTCTTT. Its translation is CASSLLGQGASEAFF.

V gene TRBV7-2 combines with J gene TRBJ2-1; TRBD1 agrees at 10 bases. This CDR3 region has 15 residues. The J segment lost 8 bases and the V segment lost 4 bases, leaving 8 bases of the junction unmatched. CDR1 and CDR2 (germline): SGHTA, FQGNSA. The CDR3 nucleotides are TGTGCCAGCAGCTCGGGACAGGGGAAAGTATATGAGCAGTTCTTC. It specifies CASSSGQGKVYEQFF. Full variable domain (missing parts from reference TRBV7-2 and TRBJ2-1): GAGVSQSPSNKVTEKGKDVELRCDPISGHTALYWYRQSLGQGLEFLIYFQGNSAPDKSGLPSDRFSAERTGGSVSTLTIQRTQQEDSAVYLCASSSGQGKVYEQFFGPGTRLTVL.

The rearrangement joins TRBV19 to TRBJ1-1, with 10 bases identical to TRBD1. Trimming at V came to 7 bases and at J to 6 bases, leaving 8 bases not matched to a gene. Germline loops: CDR1 LNHDA, CDR2 SQIVND (reference sequence). The CDR3 loop spans 14 amino acids. DNA for the CDR3: TGTGCCAGTACGTTACGGGACAGGGGCTCTGAAGCTTTCTTT. Amino acids: CASTLRDRGSEAFF.

This chain uses TRBV4-3 with TRBJ2-7; possibly TRBD1 for D (6 bases). The CDR3 length is 15 residues. Trimming removed 0 bases at V and 2 bases at J, with 11 bases between. Germline V gene lookup returns CDR1 LGHNA and CDR2 YSLEER. The CDR3 is CASSQERPGAYEQYF. The CDR3 nucleotides are TGCGCCAGCAGCCAAGAACGGCCAGGGGCCTACGAGCAGTACTTC.

The rearrangement links TRBV5-5 to TRBJ2-7; 9 positions agree with TRBD1. This CDR3 has 15 amino acids. Per the germline V gene, CDR1 is SGHKS and CDR2 is YYEKEE (reference sequence). Losses at the gene ends were 0 bases for V and 6 bases for J; bases not matched to a gene: 7. The chain's CDR3 is CASSLGGTGQSEQYF. CDR3 coding DNA: TGTGCCAGCAGCTTGGGTGGGACAGGGCAAAGCGAGCAGTACTTC.

Comments on this clone: In the same sample, other DNA sequences code for this CDR3. V usage is TRBV2 and J usage is TRBJ1-1; possible D gene TRBD1, 6 bases. The CDR3 extends over 13 amino acids. The V gene's germline CDR1 is SNHLY and CDR2 FYNNEI. Deletions cut 6 bases from V and 1 base from J, with 9 bases between. The CDR3 protein is CASSEQGNTEAFF. The CDR3 nucleotides are TGTGCCAGCAGCGAACAGGGGAACACTGAAGCTTTCTTT.

Concerning this clone itself: Other DNA sequences in the sample encode the same CDR3. The gene calls are TRBV18 and TRBJ1-1, with D uncertain. Germline lookup yields CDR1 KGHSH and CDR2 LQKENI. V lost 6 bases to trimming and J lost 1 base, with 12 bases between them. The CDR3 length is 14 residues. The CDR3 is CASSPSGGNTEAFF. The CDR3 bases are TGTGCCAGCTCGCCATCGGGTGGGAACACTGAAGCTTTCTTT.